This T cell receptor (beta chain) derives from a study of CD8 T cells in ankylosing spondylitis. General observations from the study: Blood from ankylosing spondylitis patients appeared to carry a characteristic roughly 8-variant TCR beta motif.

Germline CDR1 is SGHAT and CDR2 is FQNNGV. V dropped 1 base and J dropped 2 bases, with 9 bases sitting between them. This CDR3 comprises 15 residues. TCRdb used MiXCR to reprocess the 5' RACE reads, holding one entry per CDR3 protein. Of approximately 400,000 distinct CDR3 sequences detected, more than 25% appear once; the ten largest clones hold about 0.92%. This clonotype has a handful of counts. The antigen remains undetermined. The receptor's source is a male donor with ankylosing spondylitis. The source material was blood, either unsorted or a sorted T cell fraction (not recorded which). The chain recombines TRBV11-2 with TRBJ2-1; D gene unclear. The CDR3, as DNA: TGTGCCAGCAGCTTAGGAAGTGGTGCCTACAATGAGCAGTTCTTC. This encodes CASSLGSGAYNEQFF.